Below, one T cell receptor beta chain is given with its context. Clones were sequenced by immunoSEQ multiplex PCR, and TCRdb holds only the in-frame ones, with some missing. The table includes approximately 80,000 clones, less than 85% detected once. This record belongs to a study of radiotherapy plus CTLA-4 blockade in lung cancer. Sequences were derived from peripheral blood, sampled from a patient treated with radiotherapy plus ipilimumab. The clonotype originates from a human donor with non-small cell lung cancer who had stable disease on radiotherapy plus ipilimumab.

In nucleotides, the CDR3 is TGCGCCAGCAGTGACCTGACAGGGGATAGCTCCTACGAGCAGTACTTC. Amino acids: CASSDLTGDSSYEQYF. The gene calls are TRBV10-1 and TRBJ2-7, with 8 nucleotides matching TRBD1. Germline CDR1 and CDR2: WNHNN and SYGVQD (reference sequence). This CDR3 is 16 amino acids long. Trimming took 3 bases from V and 0 from J; bases not matched to a gene: 7.